What follows are 9 T cell receptor beta chains derived from one specimen sequenced in a study of T cells after yellow fever vaccination. Using its own MiXCR run on the 5' RACE reads, TCRdb lists one record per CDR3 protein. The table has 250,000 to 400,000 distinct CDR3 sequences, around 4.3% seen once. The source material was PBMCs, sampled 15 days after the yellow fever booster vaccination. The source is a man younger than 35 who received the YFV17D yellow fever vaccine.

In its sample, this clonotype was seen a few times. DNA of the CDR3: TGTGCCTCGGCGTCGAGGCGAAGTAATTCACCCCTCCACTTT. Amino acid sequence: CASASRRSNSPLHF. This rearrangement joins TRBV19 to TRBJ1-6; D unresolved. Germline V gene lookup returns CDR1 LNHDA and CDR2 SQIVND (reference sequence). V lost 11 bases and J lost 6, with 17 bases in between. The CDR3 consists of 14 residues.

This clonotype was seen repeatedly, ten times or more. The V gene is TRBV20-1, the J gene TRBJ2-3; 7 positions agree with TRBD2. V lost 5 bases to trimming and J lost 2 bases; unmatched junction nucleotides: 10. The germline gives CDR1 DFQATT, CDR2 SNEGSKA (reference sequence). The CDR3 consists of 15 residues. CDR3 amino acids: CSASKLATLTDTQYF. The DNA of the CDR3 is TGCAGTGCTTCTAAACTAGCGACCCTCACAGATACGCAGTATTTT.

This clonotype was detected only a few times. This chain uses TRBV20-1 with TRBJ2-2; no firm D call. Trimming removed 2 bases from V and 4 bases from J, with 11 bases in between. The CDR3 is 14 residues long. Germline CDR1 is DFQATT and CDR2 is SNEGSKA (reference sequence). This chain's CDR3 is CSARLAKGTGELFF. In nucleotides, the CDR3 is TGCAGTGCTAGATTGGCTAAGGGCACCGGGGAGCTGTTTTTT.

The CDR3 is CATSDRGGAHNEQFF. The DNA of the CDR3 is TGTGCCACCAGTGATCGAGGGGGGGCCCACAATGAGCAGTTCTTC. The chain carries TRBV24-1 and TRBJ2-1, with D possibly being TRBD2 (7 bases). Germline values: CDR1 KGHDR, CDR2 SFDVKD. The V end was cut by 3 bases, the J end by 5 bases, with 13 bases between. The CDR3 loop spans 15 amino acids.

This chain connects TRBV29-1 to TRBJ2-6; D gene unclear. CDR3 length: 14 residues. V was shortened by 4 bases and J by 0 bases, with 7 bases between the two germline ends. Germline values: CDR1 SQVTM, CDR2 ANQGSEA. The CDR3, as DNA: TGCAGCGTTGCCAGGAGCTCTGGGGCCAACGTCCTGACTTTC. This codes for CSVARSSGANVLTF.

This clonotype was seen a handful of times. The V gene is TRBV5-1, the J gene TRBJ1-2; D perhaps matches TRBD1 (5 bases). The CDR3 is 17 residues long. Trimming stripped 2 bases from V and 4 bases from J, with 21 bases between. Germline-derived CDR1 and CDR2 are SGHRS and YFSETQ. CDR3 amino acids: CASSFDTAGTVPYGYTF. CDR3 bases: TGCGCCAGCAGCTTTGATACCGCCGGGACTGTCCCCTATGGCTACACCTTC.

This clonotype was detected many times. The rearrangement joins TRBV27 to TRBJ1-1; D is possibly TRBD1 (5 bases). The CDR3 sequence is 13 residues long. CDR1 MNHEY and CDR2 SMNVEV come from the germline V gene (reference sequence). The germline V and J ends were trimmed by 11 bases and 4 bases, with 17 bases remaining between them. This CDR3 reads CAGEPLRGTEAFF. CDR3 sequence (DNA): TGTGCCGGGGAGCCTCTGAGGGGCACTGAAGCTTTCTTT.

This clonotype has a handful of counts. The chain carries TRBV18 and TRBJ1-2, with 11 bases aligning to TRBD1. CDR3 length: 14 residues. V lost 6 bases and J lost 6; bases outside the gene matches: 6. From germline, CDR1 is KGHSH and CDR2 LQKENI. For the CDR3, the DNA is TGTGCCAGCTCCGAGAGGACAGGGGGCGATGGCTACACCTTC. It is translated as CASSERTGGDGYTF.

The rearrangement links TRBV5-6 to TRBJ1-2; D is ambiguous. V shed 4 bases and J shed 5 bases, with 6 bases lying between them. The CDR3 sequence is 11 residues long. Germline lookup yields CDR1 SGHDT and CDR2 YYEEEE. The CDR3 spells CASSRTYGYTF. CDR3 nucleotides: TGTGCCAGCAGCCGGACGTATGGCTACACCTTC.